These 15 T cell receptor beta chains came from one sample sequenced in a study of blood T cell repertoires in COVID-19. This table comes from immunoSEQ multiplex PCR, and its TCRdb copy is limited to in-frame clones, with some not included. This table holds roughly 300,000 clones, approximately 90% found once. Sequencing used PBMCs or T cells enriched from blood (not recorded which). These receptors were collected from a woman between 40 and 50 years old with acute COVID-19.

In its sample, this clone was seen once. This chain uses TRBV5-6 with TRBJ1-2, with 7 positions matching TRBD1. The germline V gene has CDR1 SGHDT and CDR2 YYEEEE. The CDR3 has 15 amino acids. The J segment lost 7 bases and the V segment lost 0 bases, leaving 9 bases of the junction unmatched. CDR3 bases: TGTGCCAGCAGCTTGGGGCGAGGAGGGGGCTCTGGCTACACCTTC. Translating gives CASSLGRGGGSGYTF.

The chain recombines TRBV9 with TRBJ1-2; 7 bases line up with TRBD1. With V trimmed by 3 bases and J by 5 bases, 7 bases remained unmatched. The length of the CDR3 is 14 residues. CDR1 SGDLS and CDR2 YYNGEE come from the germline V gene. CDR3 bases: TGTGCCAGCAGCGCGCAATCACAGGGGTATGGCTACACCTTC. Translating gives CASSAQSQGYGYTF. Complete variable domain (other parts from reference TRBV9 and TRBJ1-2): DSGVTQTPKHLITATGQRVTLRCSPRSGDLSVYWYQQSLDQGLQFLIQYYNGEERAKGNILERFSAQQFPDLHSELNLSSLELGDSALYFCASSAQSQGYGYTFGSGTRLTVV.

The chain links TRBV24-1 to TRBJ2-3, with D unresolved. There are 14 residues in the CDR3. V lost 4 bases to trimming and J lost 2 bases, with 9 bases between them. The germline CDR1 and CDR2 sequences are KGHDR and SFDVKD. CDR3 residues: CATSETAYTDTQYF. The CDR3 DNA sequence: TGTGCCACCAGTGAGACTGCTTACACAGATACGCAGTATTTT.

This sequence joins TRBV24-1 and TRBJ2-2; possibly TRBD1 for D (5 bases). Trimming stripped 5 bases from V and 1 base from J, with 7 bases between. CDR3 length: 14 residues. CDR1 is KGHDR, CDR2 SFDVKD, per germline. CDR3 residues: CATSGGRNTGELFF. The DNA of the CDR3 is TGTGCCACCAGTGGGGGCAGGAACACCGGGGAGCTGTTTTTT.

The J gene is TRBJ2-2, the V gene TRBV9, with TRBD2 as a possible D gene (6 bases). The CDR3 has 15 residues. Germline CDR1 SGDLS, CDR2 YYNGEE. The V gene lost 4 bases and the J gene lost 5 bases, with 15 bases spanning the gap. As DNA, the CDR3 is TGTGCCAGCAGCCCGTCCCAGGGAGGAACCGGGGAGCTGTTTTTT. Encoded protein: CASSPSQGGTGELFF.

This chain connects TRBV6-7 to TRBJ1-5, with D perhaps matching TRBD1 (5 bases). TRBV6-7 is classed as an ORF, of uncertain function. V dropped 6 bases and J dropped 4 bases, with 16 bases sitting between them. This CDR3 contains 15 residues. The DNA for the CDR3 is TGTGCCAGCAGCTCCAGGGTGAACGGTAATCAGCCCCAGCATTTT. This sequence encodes CASSSRVNGNQPQHF.

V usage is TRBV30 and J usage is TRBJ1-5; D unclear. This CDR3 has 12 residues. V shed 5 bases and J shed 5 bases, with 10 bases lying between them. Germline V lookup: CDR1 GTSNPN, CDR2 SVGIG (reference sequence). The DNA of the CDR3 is TGTGCCTGGTCTGCAGGTGATCAGCCCCAGCATTTT. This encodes CAWSAGDQPQHF.

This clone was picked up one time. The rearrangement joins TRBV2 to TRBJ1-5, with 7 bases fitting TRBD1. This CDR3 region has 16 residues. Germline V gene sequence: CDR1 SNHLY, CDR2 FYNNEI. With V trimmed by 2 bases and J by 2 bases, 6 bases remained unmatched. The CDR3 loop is CASSEQSTGGNQPQHF. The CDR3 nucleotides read TGTGCCAGCAGTGAACAATCAACAGGGGGCAATCAGCCCCAGCATTTT.

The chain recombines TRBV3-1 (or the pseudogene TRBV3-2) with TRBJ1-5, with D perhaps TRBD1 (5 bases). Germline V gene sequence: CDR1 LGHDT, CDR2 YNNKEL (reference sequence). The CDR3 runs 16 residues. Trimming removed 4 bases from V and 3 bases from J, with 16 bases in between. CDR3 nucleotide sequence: TGTGCCAGCAGCCCCGGGGGAGGGGCCTCCAATCAGCCCCAGCATTTT. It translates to CASSPGGGASNQPQHF.

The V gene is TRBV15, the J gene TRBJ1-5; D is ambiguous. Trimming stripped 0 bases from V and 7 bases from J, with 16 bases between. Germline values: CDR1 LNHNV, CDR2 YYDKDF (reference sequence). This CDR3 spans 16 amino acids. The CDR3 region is CATSREGERVRQPQHF. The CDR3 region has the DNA TGTGCCACCAGCAGAGAAGGCGAGAGGGTAAGGCAGCCCCAGCATTTT.

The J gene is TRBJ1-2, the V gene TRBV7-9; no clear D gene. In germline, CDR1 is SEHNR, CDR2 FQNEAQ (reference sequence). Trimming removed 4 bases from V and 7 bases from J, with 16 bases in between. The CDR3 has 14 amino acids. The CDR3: CASSSHNAPGGYTF. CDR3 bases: TGTGCCAGCAGCTCCCATAATGCCCCCGGTGGCTACACCTTC.

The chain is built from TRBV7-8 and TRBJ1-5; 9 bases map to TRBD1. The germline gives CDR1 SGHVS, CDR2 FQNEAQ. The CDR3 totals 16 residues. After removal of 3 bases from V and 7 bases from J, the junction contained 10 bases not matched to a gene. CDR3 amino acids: CASSFETGGLIQPQHF. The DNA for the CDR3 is TGTGCCAGCAGCTTCGAGACAGGGGGATTGATACAGCCCCAGCATTTT.

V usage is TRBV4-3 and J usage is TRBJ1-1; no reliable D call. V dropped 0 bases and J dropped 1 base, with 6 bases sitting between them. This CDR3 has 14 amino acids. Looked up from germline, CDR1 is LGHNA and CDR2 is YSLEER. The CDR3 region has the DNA TGCGCCAGCAGCCAAGATATCAGGAACACTGAAGCTTTCTTT. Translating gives CASSQDIRNTEAFF.

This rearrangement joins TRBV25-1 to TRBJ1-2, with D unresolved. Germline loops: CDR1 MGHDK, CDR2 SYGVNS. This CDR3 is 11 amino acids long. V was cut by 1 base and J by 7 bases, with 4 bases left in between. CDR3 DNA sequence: TGTGCCAGCAGTGAATCCCTTGGCTACACCTTC. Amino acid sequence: CASSESLGYTF.

Here the CDR3 DNA reads TGCGCCAGCAGCCAGGGACTAGCGGCCTACGAGCAGTACTTC. Translated: CASSQGLAAYEQYF. The chain links TRBV5-1 to TRBJ2-7; 11 bases agree with TRBD2. Trimming took 4 bases from V and 2 from J; bases not matched to a gene: 2. Per germline, CDR1 SGHRS and CDR2 YFSETQ. The CDR3 is made up of 14 amino acids.